The rows below give T cell receptor beta chains drawn from one sample of a study of blood T cell repertoires in COVID-19. Profiled with immunoSEQ multiplex PCR; TCRdb holds only in-frame clones, not every one. Here the sample spans about 250,000 clones, approximately 86% being singletons. The sequenced sample consisted of peripheral blood. These receptors came from an elderly man with acute or convalescent COVID-19. The CDR3 runs from the conserved cysteine through the conserved F or W. A D gene is named only where the DNA matches it firmly. Some rows mark clone size as missing; the rest say once, few, many or name a class of expanded clone.

>-|TRBJ2-1|TRBD2|TRBV6-6|14
CASLTSGGYNEQFF
>-|TRBJ1-1|-|TRBV5-1|14
CASSSQDMNTEAFF
>once|TRBJ1-4|TRBD1|TRBV19|14
CASRRTGGNEKLFF
>-|TRBJ1-3|TRBD1|TRBV6-6|16
CASRRQGFLSGNTIYF
>-|TRBJ1-5|-|TRBV2|12
CASNIGNQPQHF
>-|TRBJ2-2|-|TRBV5-1|14
CASSLGQNTGELFF
>-|TRBJ2-7|-|TRBV7-9|14
CASSAAGTIFEQYF
>-|TRBJ1-1|-|TRBV18|14
CASSPPIRTTEAFF
>-|TRBJ2-1|TRBD2|TRBV27|14
CASSSAGGGNEQFF
>-|TRBJ2-3|-|TRBV29-1|15
CSVVGGVTSTDTQYF
>-|TRBJ1-6|-|TRBV9|17
CASSVKNEVDYNSPLHF
>-|TRBJ2-1|-|TRBV29-1|14
CSVFLAPSYNEQFF
>-|TRBJ2-3|TRBD2|TRBV4-3|15
CASSQQRGGIDTQYF
>few|TRBJ1-2|-|TRBV28|13
CASTLRAPGGYTF
>-|TRBJ2-1|TRBD2|TRBV13|16
CASSPYLAGSYNEQFF
>-|TRBJ2-6|TRBD2|TRBV27|18
CASSLFRDYLSGANVLTF
>-|TRBJ1-2|-|TRBV28|12
CASTGDGYGYTF
>-|TRBJ2-2|TRBD1|TRBV2|14
CASSLRGRTGELFF
>-|TRBJ2-3|-|TRBV5-1|15
CASSLASARTDTQYF
>-|TRBJ2-3|-|TRBV4-2|13
CASSQGRTDTQYF
>once|TRBJ1-1|-|TRBV5-1|15
CASSPLEGGVTEAFF
>-|TRBJ2-3|TRBD2|TRBV5-1|14
CASSLVASGDTQYF
>-|TRBJ1-2|-|TRBV6-5|16
CASSYSTQRANYGYTF
>-|TRBJ1-5|TRBD1|TRBV19|14
CASRQGAYNQPQHF
>-|TRBJ1-5|-|TRBV5-1|16
CASSYGTGGGNQPQHF
>-|TRBJ1-6|-|TRBV5-1|16
CASSLVPGVKNSPLHF
>-|TRBJ1-6|-|TRBV28|12
CAATENNSPLHF
>-|TRBJ1-5|TRBD1|TRBV11-2|17
CASSSDRGRKGNQPQHF
>-|TRBJ1-4|-|TRBV4-2|13
CASSLAGNEKLFF
>-|TRBJ2-7|TRBD1|TRBV6-6|14
CASILGQGNYEQYF
>-|TRBJ1-2|TRBD1|TRBV5-5|15
CASSPGQGGIYGYTF
>-|TRBJ1-2|TRBD1|TRBV2|13
CASRGQANYGYTF
>-|TRBJ1-1|TRBD1|TRBV27|17
CASSSPHKLGQGPEAFF
>-|TRBJ2-3|-|TRBV19|15
CASSIDRGATDTQYF
>-|TRBJ2-7|TRBD1|TRBV25-1|14
CASSDAGTGDEQYF
>-|TRBJ2-3|TRBD2|TRBV7-3|15
CASSLSGGRADTQYF
>-|TRBJ2-1|TRBD1|TRBV27|16
CASSPQGARSYNEQFF
>-|TRBJ2-5|TRBD2|TRBV19|16
CASSSRTSGAGETQYF
>-|TRBJ2-3|TRBD1|TRBV11-3|14
CASSPGQASDTQYF
>few|TRBJ1-2|-|TRBV2|12
CASSGGDYGYTF
>-|TRBJ2-5|TRBD2|TRBV18|14
CASSPGTSRETQYF
>-|TRBJ2-2|-|TRBV6-5|16
CASSSLAGTPAGELFF
>-|TRBJ2-2|-|TRBV9|14
CASNGLRNTGELFF
>-|TRBJ2-3|-|TRBV28|11
CASRATDTQYF
>once|TRBJ1-5|TRBD1|TRBV3-1/TRBV3-2|14
CASSQGQGPQPQHF
>-|TRBJ2-3|-|TRBV9|15
CASSPRRTNTDTQYF
>-|TRBJ2-1|TRBD1|TRBV27|16
CASSLNRQGARNEQFF